The 26 T cell receptor beta chains below all came from one sample that was sequenced in a study of PD-L1 blockade in urothelial cancer. Here immunoSEQ multiplex PCR was the method, and the copy in TCRdb shows in-frame clones only, minus some. The sample contains about 130,000 clones, roughly 80% of which appear only once. The time point denotes: pretreatment peripheral blood. Specimen: PBMCs, collected around atezolizumab (anti-PD-L1) treatment. The receptors derive from a man aged 45 to 65 with urothelial cancer.

The chain links TRBV11-3 to TRBJ2-7, with a weak D call TRBD1 (6 bases). The germline CDR1 and CDR2 sequences are SGHNT and YENEEA. This CDR3 is built from 16 residues. V lost 4 bases and J lost 4, with 20 bases in between. The CDR3 DNA sequence: TGTGCCAGCAGCTCCTCGTGGACAGCAACTACTTACGAGCAGTACTTC. Translated, it gives CASSSSWTATTYEQYF.

The chain joins TRBV6-1 to TRBJ2-5; no clear D gene. Germline lookup yields CDR1 MNHNS and CDR2 SASEGT. This CDR3 region has 13 residues. The germline V and J ends were trimmed by 8 bases and 2 bases, with 12 bases remaining between them. DNA of the CDR3: TGTGCCAGCTTAATCCGGTCGCAAGAGACCCAGTACTTC. As protein: CASLIRSQETQYF.

The chain combines TRBV30 with TRBJ2-4; 7 bases are shared with TRBD1. Losses at the gene ends were 0 bases for V and 4 bases for J; bases not matched to a gene: 3. This CDR3 is 14 amino acids long. Germline V gene sequence: CDR1 GTSNPN, CDR2 SVGIG (reference sequence). CDR3 nucleotides: TGTGCCTGGAGTGTAGACAGGGAGAAAAACATTCAGTACTTC. Translating it yields CAWSVDREKNIQYF.

The J gene is TRBJ2-1, the V gene TRBV30; 9 nucleotides align to TRBD2. Germline CDR1 is GTSNPN and CDR2 is SVGIG (reference sequence). The CDR3 spans 16 residues. Losses at the gene ends were 0 bases for V and 5 bases for J; bases not matched to a gene: 8. The CDR3 spells CAWSVFSGRPNNEQFF. The CDR3 nucleotides are TGTGCCTGGAGTGTATTCAGCGGGAGGCCGAACAATGAGCAGTTCTTC.

V gene TRBV4-1 combines with J gene TRBJ1-1; TRBD1 aligns across 7 bases. The CDR3 spans 13 residues. Trimming at V came to 4 bases and at J to 3 bases, leaving 2 bases not matched to a gene. Germline loops: CDR1 MGHRA, CDR2 YSYEKL. The CDR3 sequence: CASSRDRDTEAFF. DNA for the CDR3: TGCGCCAGCAGCCGGGACAGAGACACTGAAGCTTTCTTT.

This chain joins TRBV7-9 and TRBJ1-1, with a possible D match to TRBD1 (6 bases). The CDR3 loop spans 13 amino acids. CDR1 is SEHNR and CDR2 is FQNEAQ in the germline V gene (reference sequence). The germline V and J ends were trimmed by 5 bases and 6 bases, with 13 bases remaining between them. Here the CDR3 reads CASSTNKGAEAFF. The CDR3 DNA is TGTGCCAGCAGCACCAACAAGGGGGCTGAAGCTTTCTTT.

This clone has a count of ten or more. An end of the junction does not agree with germline; a read error may underlie this. The chain recombines TRBV7-7 with TRBJ2-2, with D perhaps TRBD1 (6 bases). The CDR3 has 15 residues. Germline V CDR1 and CDR2: SSHAT, FNYEAQ (reference sequence). This CDR3 is CASSPGTTNTGELFF. The DNA of the CDR3 is TGTGCTAGCAGCCCCGGGACAACGAACACCGGGGAGCTGTTTTTT.

J is TRBJ2-7 and V is TRBV28; 14 positions match TRBD2. CDR3 length equals 17 residues. Germline CDR1 reads MDHEN; CDR2 reads SYDVKM. V dropped 6 bases and J dropped 4; count of bases not matched to a gene: 11. CDR3 sequence: CASRHMGLAGAYYEQYF. CDR3 nucleotide sequence: TGTGCCAGCAGACACATGGGACTAGCGGGAGCCTATTACGAGCAGTACTTC. Combining the CDR3 with reference TRBV28 and TRBJ2-7 gives the whole variable domain DVKVTQSSRYLVKRTGEKVFLECVQDMDHENMFWYRQDPGLGLRLIYFSYDVKMKEKGDIPEGYSVSREKKERFSLILESASTNQTSMYLCASRHMGLAGAYYEQYFGPGTRLTVT.

The chain couples TRBV7-2 to TRBJ1-2; the match to TRBD1 covers 9 bases. V was clipped by 2 bases and J by 6 bases; unmatched bases: 7. CDR1 and CDR2 from the germline V gene are SGHTA and FQGNSA. The CDR3 loop spans 15 amino acids. The DNA for the CDR3 is TGTGCCAGCAGCTTAACCCCCGGACAGGGGCATGGCTACACCTTC. Its protein is CASSLTPGQGHGYTF. The full variable domain, rest sourced from reference TRBV7-2 and TRBJ1-2, is GAGVSQSPSNKVTEKGKDVELRCDPISGHTALYWYRQSLGQGLEFLIYFQGNSAPDKSGLPSDRFSAERTGGSVSTLTIQRTQQEDSAVYLCASSLTPGQGHGYTFGSGTRLTVV.

The gene calls are TRBV28 and TRBJ1-2; tentatively, D is TRBD1 (5 bases). Germline lookup yields CDR1 MDHEN and CDR2 SYDVKM. The CDR3 spans 13 residues. Between the trimmed V and J ends, which lost 5 bases and 5 bases, there was a span of 12 bases. CDR3 nucleotide sequence: TGTGCCAGCAGTCCAGGGCTCCGGTATGGCTACACCTTC. This sequence encodes CASSPGLRYGYTF.

The chain links TRBV15 to TRBJ1-1, with 7 bases lining up with TRBD1. Trimming removed 0 bases from V and 5 bases from J; junction bases left unmatched: 6. Per germline, CDR1 LNHNV and CDR2 YYDKDF (reference sequence). The CDR3 is 15 residues long. This CDR3 is CATSRDLKGATEAFF. CDR3 in DNA: TGTGCCACCAGCAGAGATCTAAAGGGGGCGACTGAAGCTTTCTTT.

The rearrangement links TRBV30 to TRBJ1-1; D is possibly TRBD1 (5 bases). V lost 4 bases, J lost 0 bases, and 9 bases lay in between. The germline V gene has CDR1 GTSNPN and CDR2 SVGIG (reference sequence). This CDR3 is built from 13 residues. The CDR3 DNA is TGTGCCTGGATCAGGGCCCTGAACACTGAAGCTTTCTTT. It is translated as CAWIRALNTEAFF.

This chain links TRBV6-5 with TRBJ2-1; no reliable D call. Trimming pared 0 bases from V and 9 bases from J, leaving 15 bases between. This CDR3 region has 15 residues. Germline V gene lookup returns CDR1 MNHEY and CDR2 SVGAGI. The CDR3 spells CASSYSIPTVSEQFF. CDR3 sequence (DNA): TGTGCCAGCAGTTACTCGATCCCCACCGTGAGTGAGCAGTTCTTC.

This chain links TRBV18 with TRBJ2-7, with D perhaps TRBD1 (6 bases). Germline V gene sequence: CDR1 KGHSH, CDR2 LQKENI. V dropped 5 bases and J dropped 0 bases, with 14 bases sitting between them. This CDR3 spans 15 amino acids. The CDR3 DNA reads TGTGCCAGCTCAACAGGGATAGGAACCTCCTACGAGCAGTACTTC. Translated: CASSTGIGTSYEQYF. The entire variable domain, with the rest obtained from reference TRBV18 and TRBJ2-7, is as follows: NAGVMQNPRHLVRRRGQEARLRCSPMKGHSHVYWYRQLPEEGLKFMVYLQKENIIDESGMPKERFSAEFPKEGPSILRIQQVVRGDSAAYFCASSTGIGTSYEQYFGPGTRLTVT.

This clone was counted once. As DNA, the CDR3 is TGTGCCAGAAGTCCTTGCGGGAGGGCCCACACCGGGGAGCTGTTTTTT. Translating it yields CARSPCGRAHTGELFF. This sequence joins TRBV7-5 and TRBJ2-2; TRBD2, the table's D call, lacks a check against the DNA. TRBV7-5 is a pseudogene locus. This CDR3 spans 16 amino acids.

This chain joins TRBV7-6 and TRBJ2-1, with D perhaps matching TRBD2 (5 bases). Germline V CDR1 and CDR2: SGHVS, FNYEAQ. V lost 2 bases to trimming and J lost 0 bases, with 14 bases between them. The CDR3 consists of 17 residues. The CDR3 nucleotides read TGTGCCAGCAGCTTAAAGGTAGCGACGAGCTCCTACAATGAGCAGTTCTTC. As protein: CASSLKVATSSYNEQFF. The full variable domain, in which reference TRBV7-6 and TRBJ2-1 provide the parts outside the CDR3, is GAGVSQSPRYKVTKRGQDVALRCDPISGHVSLYWYRQALGQGPEFLTYFNYEAQQDKSGLPNDRFSAERPEGSISTLTIQRTEQRDSAMYRCASSLKVATSSYNEQFFGPGTRLTVL.

The chain combines TRBV4-2 with TRBJ2-2; TRBD2 matches 8 bases. Germline loops: CDR1 LGHNA, CDR2 YNFKEQ. The CDR3 contains 16 residues. The junction had 10 bases not matched to a gene; V was cut back by 5 bases and J by 5 bases. CDR3 DNA: TGTGCCAGCAGCGCCCCTATCCGGGAGGGGACCGGGGAGCTGTTTTTT. Translation gives CASSAPIREGTGELFF.

The V and J genes are TRBV5-6 and TRBJ2-1; 7 nucleotides agree with TRBD1. Germline values: CDR1 SGHDT, CDR2 YYEEEE. The CDR3 has 17 residues. V trimming: 0 bases; J trimming: 5 bases; junction bases outside the gene matches: 11. Here the CDR3 reads CASSLEGAPRVDNEQFF. CDR3 sequence (DNA): TGTGCCAGCAGCTTGGAGGGGGCGCCCCGGGTTGACAATGAGCAGTTCTTC.

The count of this clone is one. This chain uses TRBV7-3 with TRBJ1-5; D not certain. Germline loops: CDR1 SGHTA, CDR2 FQGTGA. V lost 0 bases and J lost 5, with 5 bases in between. The CDR3 has 13 amino acids. CDR3 nucleotide sequence: TGTGCCAGCAGCTTAACCCCAGATCAGCCCCAGCATTTT. It translates to CASSLTPDQPQHF.

The chain couples TRBV28 to TRBJ2-7, with 12 positions matching TRBD2. Germline CDR1 reads MDHEN; CDR2 reads SYDVKM. The J segment lost 5 bases and the V segment lost 10 bases, leaving 15 bases of the junction unmatched. This CDR3 contains 16 residues. CDR3 region: CAIRRTSGTIGNEQYF. The CDR3 nucleotides read TGTGCCATCCGCAGGACTAGCGGGACTATTGGCAACGAGCAGTACTTC.

V usage is TRBV6-1 and J usage is TRBJ2-1; D may be TRBD2 (5 bases). Germline V gene lookup returns CDR1 MNHNS and CDR2 SASEGT. Trimming pared 8 bases from V and 2 bases from J, leaving 10 bases between. The CDR3 is 13 amino acids. The CDR3 coding sequence is TGTGCCAGCCAAGGGAGTACCTACAATGAGCAGTTCTTC. Protein sequence: CASQGSTYNEQFF.

This clone came up a few times. This sequence joins TRBV6-5 and TRBJ1-1; tentatively, D is TRBD1 (5 bases). From germline, CDR1 is MNHEY and CDR2 SVGAGI. This CDR3 comprises 16 residues. The V end lost 3 bases, the J end lost 7 bases, and 21 bases lay between the germline ends. This chain's CDR3 is CASSYSPFRDGDEAFF. The CDR3 region has the DNA TGTGCCAGCAGTTATTCCCCCTTCAGGGATGGGGATGAAGCTTTCTTT.

A single count supports this clone. The V gene is TRBV18, the J gene TRBJ2-1, with D possibly being TRBD2 (6 bases). The germline V gene encodes CDR1 KGHSH and CDR2 LQKENI. The CDR3 spans 13 residues. Trimming took 6 bases from V and 3 from J, leaving 9 bases between them. CDR3 amino acids: CASSTGLYNEQFF. CDR3 DNA: TGTGCCAGCTCCACGGGACTCTACAATGAGCAGTTCTTC. The full variable domain, completed using reference TRBV18 and TRBJ2-1, is NAGVMQNPRHLVRRRGQEARLRCSPMKGHSHVYWYRQLPEEGLKFMVYLQKENIIDESGMPKERFSAEFPKEGPSILRIQQVVRGDSAAYFCASSTGLYNEQFFGPGTRLTVL.

This chain connects TRBV7-9 to TRBJ2-6, with 8 bases lining up with TRBD2. Per germline, CDR1 SEHNR and CDR2 FQNEAQ (reference sequence). The CDR3 has 14 amino acids. V dropped 6 bases and J dropped 5; count of bases not matched to a gene: 3. The CDR3 protein is CASSREGRANVLTF. DNA for the CDR3: TGTGCCAGCAGTCGGGAGGGGCGGGCCAACGTCCTGACTTTC.

The chain links TRBV5-4 to TRBJ2-1; D may be TRBD2 (6 bases). Germline CDR1 SGHNT, CDR2 YYREEE (reference sequence). Trimming took off 3 bases at V and 10 bases at J, with 11 bases between the two ends. The CDR3 extends over 12 amino acids. CDR3 sequence reads: CASSSLGGEQFF. The CDR3, as DNA: TGTGCCAGCAGCTCCTTGGGGGGAGAGCAGTTCTTC.

The gene calls are TRBV7-2 and TRBJ1-1, with TRBD1 as a possible D gene (5 bases). CDR1 and CDR2 from the germline V gene are SGHTA and FQGNSA. The CDR3 extends over 16 amino acids. V was shortened by 5 bases and J by 1 base, with 17 bases between the two germline ends. CDR3 nucleotide sequence: TGTGCCAGCAGCCCACGCAGGGCGAGTGAGAACACTGAAGCTTTCTTT. It translates to CASSPRRASENTEAFF.